This T cell receptor beta chain stems from a study of regulatory T cells in long-lasting Graves disease. Time point here: newly diagnosed GD, antithyroid drugs for less than 3 months. Construction of the TCR library relied on RNA isolated from PBMCs. Ten or more counts support this clonotype. V lost 4 bases, J lost 5 bases, and 6 bases stayed unmatched. CDR3 size: 14 residues. The germline V gene encodes CDR1 KGHDR and CDR2 SFDVKD. Combining iRepertoire HTBI primers with Arm-PCR of CDR3 regions, the authors built TCR beta libraries. TCRdb called the multiplex PCR reads again in MiXCR, with one record for every CDR3 protein. This repertoire shows over 500,000 distinct CDR3 sequences, 16% found once; its top ten account for about 18%. This sample was shared with a second study, whose subject was T cells in Graves' hyperthyroidism and ophthalmopathy. From that paper: Diagnosis rested on symptoms, serum thyroxine and TRAb, thyroid ultrasound, and orbital computed tomography.

The V and J genes are TRBV24-1 and TRBJ1-2; TRBD1 agrees at 7 bases. Source: peripheral blood mononuclear cells (PBMCs), taken at new diagnosis, from a patient treated with antithyroid drugs. This clonotype originated in a woman in her thirties with Graves disease. The CDR3 loop reads CATSDPDREYGYTF. CDR3 sequence (DNA): TGTGCCACCAGTGACCCTGACAGGGAATATGGCTACACCTTC.